Below are 23 T cell receptor beta chains sequenced from a single sample in a study of cytomegalovirus exposure and HLA in healthy donors. TCRdb's table, derived via immunoSEQ multiplex PCR, lists solely in-frame clones and lacks some. Of tens of thousands of clones listed, around 94% are singletons. Sequences were obtained from PBMCs. These receptors all stem from a man aged 18 to 29 in good health and CMV-seronegative.

The gene calls are TRBV30 and TRBJ1-1, with D maybe TRBD1 (5 bases). Looked up from germline, CDR1 is GTSNPN and CDR2 is SVGIG (reference sequence). V gave up 7 bases and J gave up 5 bases, with 14 bases separating them. The CDR3 extends over 12 amino acids. The CDR3 sequence: CASLSGETEAFF. CDR3 DNA: TGTGCCTCCCTCTCGGGGGAGACTGAAGCTTTCTTT.

V and J are TRBV5-4 and TRBJ2-1; 11 bases match TRBD2. Trimming cost V 6 bases and J 3 bases; bases outside gene matches: 11. The germline CDR1 and CDR2 sequences are SGHNT and YYREEE (reference sequence). This CDR3 spans 17 amino acids. The DNA for the CDR3 is TGTGCCAGCACCGTTCCGGGACTAGCGGCTTTCTACAATGAGCAGTTCTTC. Translating gives CASTVPGLAAFYNEQFF.

The chain has TRBV4-1 and TRBJ1-1, with D unresolved. Germline V gene lookup returns CDR1 MGHRA and CDR2 YSYEKL. CDR3 length equals 14 residues. The V and J ends lost 5 bases and 1 base respectively, with 11 bases between them. CDR3 in DNA: TGCGCCAGCAGCTACGGTTCTGGGAACACTGAAGCTTTCTTT. Amino acids: CASSYGSGNTEAFF.

The chain combines TRBV4-1 with TRBJ1-2, with a weak D call TRBD1 (6 bases). The germline gives CDR1 MGHRA, CDR2 YSYEKL. There are 14 residues in the CDR3. Trimming shortened V by 0 bases and J by 7 bases, and 12 bases separated the two germline ends. CDR3 sequence reads: CASSQEGATRGYTF. DNA of the CDR3: TGCGCCAGCAGCCAAGAGGGGGCGACACGTGGCTACACCTTC.

The chain is built from TRBV7-9 and TRBJ2-2, with 9 nucleotides matching TRBD2. CDR1 and CDR2 from the germline V gene are SEHNR and FQNEAQ (reference sequence). There are 13 residues in the CDR3. Unmatched junction bases numbered 3, after V lost 10 bases and J lost 3 bases. CDR3 amino acids: CATGTSYTGELFF. CDR3 nucleotides: TGTGCCACCGGGACTAGCTACACCGGGGAGCTGTTTTTT. The whole variable domain, filled in from reference TRBV7-9 and TRBJ2-2, reads DTGVSQNPRHKITKRGQNVTFRCDPISEHNRLYWYRQTLGQGPEFLTYFQNEAQLEKSRLLSDRFSAERPKGSFSTLEIQRTEQGDSAMYLCATGTSYTGELFFGEGSRLTVL.

The rearrangement links TRBV5-6 to TRBJ1-6, with D perhaps TRBD1 (6 bases). Trimming stripped 4 bases from V and 8 bases from J, with 22 bases between. The CDR3 sequence is 17 residues long. From germline, CDR1 is SGHDT and CDR2 YYEEEE. The CDR3 sequence: CASSPSRGMQGHSPLHF. CDR3 DNA: TGTGCCAGCAGCCCTAGCAGGGGAATGCAGGGTCATTCACCCCTCCACTTT. The variable domain in full, completed from reference TRBV5-6 and TRBJ1-6, reads DAGVTQSPTHLIKTRGQQVTLRCSPKSGHDTVSWYQQALGQGPQFIFQYYEEEERQRGNFPDRFSGHQFPNYSSELNVNALLLGDSALYLCASSPSRGMQGHSPLHFGNGTRLTVT.

The chain employs TRBV6-6 and TRBJ1-1; D unresolved. Trimming removed 7 bases at V and 4 bases at J, with 10 bases between. Germline V gives CDR1 MNHNY, CDR2 SVGAGI (reference sequence). CDR3 length: 12 residues. CDR3 loop: CASKRVGTEAFF. The CDR3 DNA follows: TGTGCCAGCAAGCGGGTCGGCACTGAAGCTTTCTTT.

This chain links TRBV10-1 with TRBJ2-5; 8 bases align to TRBD1. Trimming took 2 bases from V and 6 from J; bases not matched to a gene: 8. Germline loops: CDR1 WNHNN, CDR2 SYGVQD (reference sequence). The CDR3 sequence is 15 residues long. DNA of the CDR3: TGCGCCAGCAGTGAGCTCGCAGGGGGCAGAAAGACCCAGTACTTC. Protein: CASSELAGGRKTQYF.

The V and J genes are TRBV30 and TRBJ2-7; the D is unclear. Per the germline V gene, CDR1 is GTSNPN and CDR2 is SVGIG (reference sequence). Between the trimmed V and J ends, which lost 0 bases and 1 base, there was a span of 13 bases. The CDR3 is made up of 15 amino acids. The CDR3 region is CAWSVHGGSSYEQYF. The CDR3 nucleotides read TGTGCCTGGAGTGTACATGGCGGTAGTTCCTACGAGCAGTACTTC.

The rearrangement uses TRBV7-2 and TRBJ1-4; D call uncertain. CDR3 size: 15 residues. The V gene lost 0 bases and the J gene lost 1 base, with 6 bases spanning the gap. CDR1 is SGHTA, CDR2 FQGNSA, per germline. CDR3 nucleotide sequence: TGTGCCAGCAGCTTAGCGCTAGGAACTAATGAAAAACTGTTTTTT. It is translated as CASSLALGTNEKLFF.

The chain is built from TRBV5-4 and TRBJ2-5, with a tentative D call TRBD2 (7 bases). Germline V gives CDR1 SGHNT, CDR2 YYREEE (reference sequence). The CDR3 spans 13 residues. Trimming removed 4 bases from V and 5 bases from J, with 12 bases in between. The CDR3 DNA reads TGTGCCAGCAGCCAAGGGGGAGGGGAGACCCAGTACTTC. Its protein product is CASSQGGGETQYF.

The rearrangement links TRBV6-5 to TRBJ2-1; D possibly corresponds to TRBD2 (5 bases). The ends were cut back, 0 bases at V and 2 bases at J, with 11 bases in the middle. The germline V gene encodes CDR1 MNHEY and CDR2 SVGAGI. This CDR3 is built from 16 residues. The DNA for the CDR3 is TGTGCCAGCAGTTACTCGTTCGGGGAGACCTACAATGAGCAGTTCTTC. Translation: CASSYSFGETYNEQFF.

This clone occurred once. The chain joins TRBV10-1 to TRBJ1-3; tentative D call: TRBD1 (5 bases). This CDR3 has 18 residues. Looked up from germline, CDR1 is WNHNN and CDR2 is SYGVQD (reference sequence). The ends were cut back, 5 bases at V and 0 bases at J, with 20 bases in the middle. The CDR3 nucleotides read TGCGCCAGCAGTAAAGGGCCAGGGTGGCCTTACTCTGGAAACACCATATATTTT. It is translated as CASSKGPGWPYSGNTIYF.

The chain couples TRBV2 to TRBJ1-1; TRBD1 agrees at 7 bases. CDR1 and CDR2 (germline): SNHLY, FYNNEI. CDR3 length equals 14 residues. V shed 4 bases and J 5 bases; nucleotides not matched to a gene: 7. The DNA of the CDR3 is TGTGCCAGCAGTGCCCCGGAGACAGGGACTGAAGCTTTCTTT. It codes for CASSAPETGTEAFF.

The chain combines TRBV10-3 with TRBJ1-5, with D possibly matching TRBD1 (6 bases). Germline values: CDR1 ENHRY, CDR2 SYGVKD. Trimming shortened V by 10 bases and J by 7 bases, and 14 bases separated the two germline ends. The CDR3 runs 12 residues. The CDR3 DNA reads as TGTGCCACCGGGGGGGGCGGACAGCCCCAGCATTTT. It translates to CATGGGGQPQHF.

The chain couples TRBV7-2 to TRBJ1-6; 7 bases agree with TRBD1. The V gene's germline CDR1 is SGHTA and CDR2 FQGNSA. V dropped 5 bases and J dropped 7; count of bases not matched to a gene: 11. The CDR3 is 16 amino acids. CDR3 nucleotide sequence: TGTGCCAGCAGCGCCTTGAAGGGGGCTCAGAATTCACCCCTCCACTTT. As protein: CASSALKGAQNSPLHF.

V usage is TRBV6-5 and J usage is TRBJ2-1; the match to TRBD1 covers 7 bases. Trimming took 6 bases from V and 7 from J; bases not matched to a gene: 3. In germline, CDR1 is MNHEY, CDR2 SVGAGI. The CDR3 runs 12 residues. As DNA, the CDR3 is TGTGCCAGCAGGTCAGGGGGTAATGAGCAGTTCTTC. As protein: CASRSGGNEQFF.

The chain links TRBV28 to TRBJ1-1, with 7 nucleotides matching TRBD1. Germline values: CDR1 MDHEN, CDR2 SYDVKM. V gave up 4 bases and J gave up 0 bases; unmatched junction bases: 8. CDR3 length equals 16 residues. CDR3 residues: CASSSNRGSMNTEAFF. The CDR3 nucleotides read TGTGCCAGCAGTTCCAACAGGGGCAGTATGAACACTGAAGCTTTCTTT.

The V call is TRBV7-9, the J call TRBJ2-3; D uncertain. Between the trimmed V and J ends, which lost 5 bases and 6 bases, there was a span of 6 bases. The germline V gene encodes CDR1 SEHNR and CDR2 FQNEAQ (reference sequence). This CDR3 has 11 residues. The CDR3 is CASSPVDTQYF. The CDR3 DNA reads as TGTGCCAGCAGCCCCGTCGATACGCAGTATTTT.

The V call is TRBV6-5, the J call TRBJ1-4; D remains ambiguous. The CDR3 is 12 amino acids. Per the germline V gene, CDR1 is MNHEY and CDR2 is SVGAGI. V lost 5 bases, J lost 5 bases, and 6 bases lay in between. Written as DNA, the CDR3 is TGTGCCAGCAGTCACGGGAATGAAAAACTGTTTTTT. This translates into CASSHGNEKLFF.

The chain links TRBV27 to TRBJ2-5; 12 nucleotides line up with TRBD2. The germline V gene has CDR1 MNHEY and CDR2 SMNVEV (reference sequence). This CDR3 has 13 amino acids. V gave up 6 bases and J gave up 4 bases; unmatched junction bases: 0. CDR3 coding DNA: TGTGCCAGCAGGACTAGCGGGGGAGAGACCCAGTACTTC. It encodes CASRTSGGETQYF.

The rearrangement uses TRBV28 and TRBJ1-5; D remains ambiguous. Germline lookup yields CDR1 MDHEN and CDR2 SYDVKM. There are 15 residues in the CDR3. V shed 10 bases and J shed 4 bases, with 20 bases lying between them. CDR3 loop: CATLFSGFGNQPQHF. CDR3 DNA sequence: TGTGCCACCCTGTTTTCCGGGTTCGGAAATCAGCCCCAGCATTTT.

CDR3 DNA sequence: TGCGCCAGCAGCTTGGGGGGACAGGAGACCCAGTACTTC. This encodes CASSLGGQETQYF. This chain uses TRBV5-1 with TRBJ2-5; 7 bases match TRBD1. The J segment lost 5 bases and the V segment lost 0 bases, leaving 1 base of the junction unmatched. Germline V CDR1 and CDR2: SGHRS, YFSETQ. The CDR3 consists of 13 residues.